Listed here are 17 T cell receptor beta chains from one sample, sequenced in a study of blood T cells in healthy people across ages. Primed by a sample-barcoded 5' primer and a J-beta primer mix, a second PCR proceeded for roughly 6 to 12 cycles. Each CDR3 protein gets one entry after TCRdb re-called the 5' RACE reads with MiXCR. The repertoire includes around 2 million distinct CDR3 sequences, about 39% of them detected once, and under 30% sits in the top ten. Source material: blood. The receptors were gathered from a human donor in good health.

This clonotype has only a few counts. The chain couples TRBV12-3 or TRBV12-4 to TRBJ1-2; D is unclear. V shed 8 bases and J shed 2 bases, with 18 bases lying between them. The CDR3 contains 15 residues. The CDR3 spells CASAPPAGLNYGYTF. CDR3 sequence (DNA): TGTGCCAGCGCACCACCGGCTGGGCTCAACTATGGCTACACCTTC.

This clonotype appeared a few times. The V gene is TRBV29-1, the J gene TRBJ2-1, with unresolved D. Germline V gives CDR1 SQVTM, CDR2 ANQGSEA. V lost 0 bases and J lost 13, with 10 bases in between. This CDR3 is 11 amino acids long. Here the CDR3 DNA reads TGCAGCGTTGAAGATTTGGAGACCCAGTTCTTC. Residues: CSVEDLETQFF.

This clonotype has only a few counts. The chain carries TRBV12-3 or TRBV12-4 and TRBJ2-1; TRBD1 aligns across 9 bases. This CDR3 is 16 amino acids long. The V segment lost 5 bases and the J segment 7 bases; nucleotides outside the gene matches: 12. The CDR3 reads CASSNRGQGQGNEQFF. The CDR3 DNA sequence: TGTGCCAGCAGTAACCGGGGACAGGGCCAGGGAAATGAGCAGTTCTTC.

The chain couples TRBV4-3 to TRBJ1-3, with a weak D call TRBD1 (6 bases). The V gene's germline CDR1 is LGHNA and CDR2 YSLEER. The CDR3 covers 16 residues. The germline V and J ends were trimmed by 4 bases and 0 bases, with 13 bases remaining between them. DNA for the CDR3: TGCGCCAGCAGCCCATGGACAGATTACTCTGGAAACACCATATATTTT. Encoded protein: CASSPWTDYSGNTIYF.

The V call is TRBV7-9, the J call TRBJ2-4; D is unresolved. Germline lookup yields CDR1 SEHNR and CDR2 FQNEAQ (reference sequence). The CDR3 is 15 amino acids. Between the trimmed V and J ends, which lost 1 base and 13 bases, there was a span of 20 bases. The CDR3 DNA sequence: TGTGCCAGCAGCTTAGAGTTACTCTCCTACAATGAGCAGTACTTC. This translates into CASSLELLSYNEQYF.

This chain links TRBV29-1 with TRBJ2-1; no clear D gene. The CDR3 is 10 residues long. Germline V CDR1 and CDR2: SQVTM, ANQGSEA. The V and J ends lost 5 bases and 10 bases respectively, with 9 bases between them. The CDR3 spells CSVPGPEQFF. CDR3 nucleotides: TGCAGCGTTCCCGGACCCGAGCAGTTCTTC.

This clonotype occurred a few times. V is TRBV20-1 and J is TRBJ2-3, with unresolved D. The CDR3 spans 14 residues. Germline CDR1 is DFQATT and CDR2 is SNEGSKA (reference sequence). V gave up 0 bases and J gave up 2 bases, with 9 bases separating them. The CDR3 sequence is CSARDLAFTDTQYF. The CDR3 coding sequence is TGCAGTGCTAGAGATCTCGCATTCACAGATACGCAGTATTTT.

The chain employs TRBV20-1 and TRBJ2-1, with 10 bases identical to TRBD2. The CDR3 contains 15 residues. The germline CDR1 and CDR2 sequences are DFQATT and SNEGSKA (reference sequence). V trimming: 3 bases; J trimming: 6 bases; junction bases outside the gene matches: 8. The CDR3 loop reads CSARATSGEINEQFF. The CDR3 DNA reads TGCAGTGCTAGGGCTACTAGCGGGGAGATCAATGAGCAGTTCTTC.

V gene TRBV3-1 combines with J gene TRBJ2-7; 7 bases align to TRBD2. Germline values: CDR1 LGHDT, CDR2 YNNKEL (reference sequence). J was trimmed by 4 bases and V by 1 base; bases with no gene match: 4. CDR3 size: 14 residues. CDR3 residues: CASSQGRGDYEQYF. CDR3 bases: TGTGCCAGCAGCCAAGGCCGGGGGGATTACGAGCAGTACTTC.

The chain recombines TRBV20-1 with TRBJ1-5; 7 positions match TRBD1. Trimming cost V 6 bases and J 7 bases; bases outside gene matches: 9. Germline V lookup: CDR1 DFQATT, CDR2 SNEGSKA (reference sequence). This CDR3 comprises 13 residues. The CDR3 protein is CSAKGQPPQPQHF. CDR3 DNA sequence: TGCAGTGCCAAGGGACAGCCACCACAGCCCCAGCATTTT.

This clonotype was seen a few times. This sequence joins TRBV29-1 and TRBJ1-2, with D hard to call. This CDR3 contains 12 residues. The germline V gene encodes CDR1 SQVTM and CDR2 ANQGSEA. V was pared by 6 bases and J by 0 bases, with 8 bases between. As DNA, the CDR3 is TGCAGCGTGTACTGGACTAACTATGGCTACACCTTC. This codes for CSVYWTNYGYTF. Based on the CDR3 plus reference TRBV29-1 and TRBJ1-2, the full variable domain is SAVISQKPSRDICQRGTSLTIQCQVDSQVTMMFWYRQQPGQSLTLIATANQGSEATYESGFVIDKFPISRPNLTFSTLTVSNMSPEDSSIYLCSVYWTNYGYTFGSGTRLTVV.

This chain uses TRBV20-1 with TRBJ2-7; D is perhaps TRBD2 (5 bases). The CDR3 totals 14 residues. Germline V gene data show CDR1 as DFQATT and CDR2 as SNEGSKA (reference sequence). Between the trimmed V and J ends, which lost 7 bases and 3 bases, there was a span of 19 bases. In DNA, the CDR3 is TGCAGTGTCCCCGGAGGCTACCCCCGCTACGAGCAGTACTTC. It is translated as CSVPGGYPRYEQYF.

This chain connects TRBV5-5 to TRBJ1-2; 7 nucleotides match TRBD1. CDR3 length: 15 residues. After removal of 6 bases from V and 0 bases from J, the junction contained 8 bases not matched to a gene. The germline gives CDR1 SGHKS, CDR2 YYEKEE (reference sequence). The CDR3, as DNA: TGTGCCAGCAAAATTACAGGGGCAACTAACTATGGCTACACCTTC. Encoded protein: CASKITGATNYGYTF.

For this clonotype: One base away lies a much larger clone, so this may be a sequencing read error. The gene calls are TRBV10-3 and TRBJ2-4; TRBD2 aligns across 7 bases. V was pared by 6 bases and J by 13 bases, with 15 bases of the junction left unmatched. There are 14 residues in the CDR3. Germline V gives CDR1 ENHRY, CDR2 SYGVKD. CDR3 DNA: TGTGCCATCAGCCCGGGACTACCCAACAATGAGCAGTACTTC. Its protein product is CAISPGLPNNEQYF.

This clonotype has just a few counts. This rearrangement joins TRBV20-1 to TRBJ2-7; 7 bases are a match to TRBD2. Germline-derived CDR1 and CDR2 are DFQATT and SNEGSKA (reference sequence). The CDR3 runs to 11 residues. V shed 8 bases, J shed 4 bases, and the junction held 5 bases outside the gene matches. The CDR3 DNA follows: TGCAGTTATTCTAGCGGATACGAGCAGTACTTC. Translating gives CSYSSGYEQYF.

This clonotype was observed a single time. V is TRBV3-1 and J is TRBJ2-6; D gene unclear. Germline CDR1 reads LGHDT; CDR2 reads YNNKEL (reference sequence). The CDR3 loop spans 13 amino acids. V was cut by 1 base and J by 13 bases, with 11 bases left in between. The CDR3 reads CASSQGGDLVLTF. The CDR3 DNA reads as TGTGCCAGCAGCCAAGGTGGGGATTTAGTCCTGACTTTC.

The gene calls are TRBV7-2 and TRBJ1-1; TRBD1 agrees at 8 bases. This CDR3 comprises 15 residues. Trimming removed 5 bases from V and 7 bases from J; junction bases left unmatched: 12. Germline loops: CDR1 SGHTA, CDR2 FQGNSA. CDR3 amino acids: CASSNRTGGDLEAFF. CDR3 coding DNA: TGTGCCAGCAGCAACAGAACAGGGGGGGATCTTGAAGCTTTCTTT.